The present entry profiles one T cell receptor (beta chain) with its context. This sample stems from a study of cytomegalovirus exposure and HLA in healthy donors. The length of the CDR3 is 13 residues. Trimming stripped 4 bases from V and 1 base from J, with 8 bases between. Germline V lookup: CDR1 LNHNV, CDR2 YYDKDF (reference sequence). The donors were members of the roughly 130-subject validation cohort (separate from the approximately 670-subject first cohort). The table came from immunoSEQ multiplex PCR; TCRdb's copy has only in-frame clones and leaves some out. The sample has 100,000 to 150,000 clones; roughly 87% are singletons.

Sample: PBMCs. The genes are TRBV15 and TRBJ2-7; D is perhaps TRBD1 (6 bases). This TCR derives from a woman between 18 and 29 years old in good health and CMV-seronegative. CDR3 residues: CATSMDSSYEQYV. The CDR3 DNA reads TGTGCCACCAGCATGGACAGTTCCTACGAGCAGTACGTC.